This T cell receptor (beta chain) was sequenced for a study of tumor-infiltrating lymphocytes in primary liver carcinoma. Study at large: Sample counts of productive TCRbeta reads spanned roughly 3.5 to 8 million; these counts were similar across tissue types.

CDR3 length: 14 amino acids. The V and J ends lost 6 bases and 1 base, in that order; junction bases with no gene match: 5. From germline, CDR1 is MDHEN and CDR2 SYDVKM. Blood RNA was derived from unsorted whole blood, and germline DNA was extracted too. Total RNA amounting to around 450 ng was the source from which TCR beta cDNA was made with a constant-region primer. Slightly modified ARM-PCR served as the procedure for the TCR beta libraries. These libraries came from three rounds of nested multiplex PCR. Use of TRBV1-TRBV30 forward primers with a C-beta reverse primer characterized the first two PCR rounds, which lasted nine to eleven cycles each. TCRdb re-called the multiplex PCR reads through MiXCR, storing one row per CDR3 protein. Counted here are about 320,000 distinct CDR3 sequences, 65% occurring once; the ten biggest clones make up roughly 8.9%. As for this clonotype: Its antigen is as yet unknown.

Notes on the study in general: Bulk unsorted samples prevented comparison of CD4+ and CD8+ repertoires.

Sequences were obtained from peripheral blood. This TCR derives from a man aged 40-49 years with primary liver carcinoma and hepatitis B virus infection. This chain uses TRBV28 with TRBJ1-1, with 7 bases fitting TRBD1. The CDR3 DNA is TGTGCCAGCAGCCGGACAGGCCCGAACACTGAAGCTTTCTTT. This gives the protein CASSRTGPNTEAFF.